This T cell receptor beta chain was sequenced for a study of T cells after yellow fever vaccination. Template-switching 5'RACE yielded the TCR cDNA; a universal primer site and UMIs were added in the process. TCRdb itself ran the 5' RACE reads through MiXCR, one entry per CDR3 protein. This table has about 340,000 distinct CDR3 sequences, roughly 8.7% appearing once. This clonotype was seen at least ten times. Its specificity is not known. Study-wide findings and caveats: Detected again after the booster were most primary-vaccination clones, at 96% CD4 and 88% CD8.

V was trimmed by 3 bases and J by 5 bases, leaving 13 bases between them. The CDR3 extends over 14 amino acids. CDR1 KGHSH and CDR2 LQKENI come from the germline V gene. The chain carries TRBV18 and TRBJ1-1; D unresolved. The clonotype originates from a man aged 18 to 35 who received the YFV17D yellow fever vaccine. Sequenced material: PBMCs, taken on the day of the first yellow fever vaccination. The CDR3 protein is CASSPLLGVTEAFF. The CDR3 DNA follows: TGTGCCAGCTCACCGTTGCTTGGAGTGACTGAAGCTTTCTTT.